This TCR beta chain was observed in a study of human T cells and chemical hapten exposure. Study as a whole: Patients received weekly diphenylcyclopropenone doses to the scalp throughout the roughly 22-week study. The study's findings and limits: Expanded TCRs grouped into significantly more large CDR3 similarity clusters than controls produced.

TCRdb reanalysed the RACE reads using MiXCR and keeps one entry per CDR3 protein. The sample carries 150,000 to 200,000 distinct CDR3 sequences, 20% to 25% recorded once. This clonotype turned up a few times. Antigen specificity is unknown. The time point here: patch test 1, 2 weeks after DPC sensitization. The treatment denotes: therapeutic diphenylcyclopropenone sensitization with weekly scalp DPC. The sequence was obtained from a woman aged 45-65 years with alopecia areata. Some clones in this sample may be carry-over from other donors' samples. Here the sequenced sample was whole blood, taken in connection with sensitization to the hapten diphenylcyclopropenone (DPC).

CDR3 sequence (DNA): TGTGCCAGCAGTGGGGACAGGACAAATGAGCAGTTCTTC. This encodes CASSGDRTNEQFF. The V gene is TRBV2, the J gene TRBJ2-1, with 8 bases matching TRBD1. The CDR3 contains 13 residues. V gave up 4 bases and J gave up 7 bases; unmatched junction bases: 3. Germline CDR1 is SNHLY and CDR2 is FYNNEI.